The 13 T cell receptor beta chains in this list originate from one sample, sequenced in a study of cytomegalovirus exposure and HLA in healthy donors. Amplification used 60 Vbeta primers and 13 Jbeta primers. The data were produced by immunoSEQ multiplex PCR, yet TCRdb's version contains in-frame clones alone and is incomplete. The sample includes around 160,000 clones, about three quarters of them seen just once. The sequenced material came from PBMCs. These receptors originate from a man in his forties in good health and CMV-seropositive.

The V and J genes are TRBV25-1 and TRBJ2-1; TRBD2 might be the D (7 bases). CDR1 MGHDK and CDR2 SYGVNS come from the germline V gene. The CDR3 contains 17 residues. V lost 5 bases to trimming and J lost 7 bases, with 24 bases between them. In DNA, the CDR3 is TGTGCCAGCAGTTTCGGAGGGTCGGGGGGCTCTTCGAATGAGCAGTTCTTC. The encoded protein is CASSFGGSGGSSNEQFF.

V and J are TRBV2 and TRBJ1-1, with D hard to call. The V end was cut by 6 bases, the J end by 1 base, with 6 bases between. This CDR3 contains 12 residues. From germline, CDR1 is SNHLY and CDR2 FYNNEI. This CDR3 reads CASRPTNTEAFF. The DNA for the CDR3 is TGTGCCAGCAGACCTACGAACACTGAAGCTTTCTTT.

The rearrangement links TRBV4-1 to TRBJ1-5; 8 nucleotides agree with TRBD1. V lost 2 bases, J lost 1 base, and 7 bases stayed unmatched. The CDR3 covers 17 residues. Germline values: CDR1 MGHRA, CDR2 YSYEKL. The CDR3 region is CASSQSWTGRSNQPQHF. DNA of the CDR3: TGCGCCAGCAGCCAATCTTGGACAGGGAGGAGCAATCAGCCCCAGCATTTT.

CDR3 in amino acids: CASSLGQGGIYEQYF. The DNA of the CDR3 is TGCGCCAGCAGCTTGGGGCAGGGGGGCATCTACGAGCAGTACTTC. The rearrangement links TRBV5-1 to TRBJ2-7; D is perhaps TRBD1 (7 bases). Per the germline V gene, CDR1 is SGHRS and CDR2 is YFSETQ. The CDR3 contains 15 residues. Trimming pared 0 bases from V and 3 bases from J, leaving 13 bases between. The variable domain in full, with the rest retrieved from reference TRBV5-1 and TRBJ2-7, is KAGVTQTPRYLIKTRGQQVTLSCSPISGHRSVSWYQQTPGQGLQFLFEYFSETQRNKGNFPGRFSGRQFSNSRSEMNVSTLELGDSALYLCASSLGQGGIYEQYFGPGTRLTVT.

The chain links TRBV7-3 to TRBJ2-2, with D tentatively TRBD1 (6 bases). CDR3 length equals 15 residues. The germline CDR1 and CDR2 sequences are SGHTA and FQGTGA. Trimming removed 3 bases at V and 3 bases at J, with 11 bases between. CDR3 nucleotide sequence: TGTGCCAGCAGCTTCGGAAACAGGGACACCGGGGAGCTGTTTTTT. It codes for CASSFGNRDTGELFF.

The V gene is TRBV4-1, the J gene TRBJ1-5; 11 bases map to TRBD1. The CDR3 contains 15 residues. CDR1 is MGHRA, CDR2 YSYEKL, per germline. V lost 2 bases to trimming and J lost 5 bases; unmatched junction nucleotides: 2. CDR3 loop: CASSQPGQGDQPQHF. CDR3 nucleotides: TGCGCCAGCAGCCAACCGGGACAGGGGGATCAGCCCCAGCATTTT.

The genes are TRBV6-5 and TRBJ2-5; 9 bases match TRBD1. V was clipped by 9 bases and J by 4 bases; unmatched bases: 6. CDR1 is MNHEY and CDR2 is SVGAGI in the germline V gene. This CDR3 spans 13 amino acids. The CDR3 region has the DNA TGTGCCAGACAGGACAGGGGACGAGAGACCCAGTACTTC. This encodes CARQDRGRETQYF.

The rearrangement uses TRBV6-5 and TRBJ2-3, with D unclear. The germline V gene encodes CDR1 MNHEY and CDR2 SVGAGI. V lost 4 bases, J lost 2 bases, and 13 bases lay in between. The CDR3 has 15 residues. The CDR3 reads CASSSSRVPTDTQYF. The CDR3 DNA is TGTGCCAGCAGTTCGTCCCGAGTCCCCACAGATACGCAGTATTTT.

Notes on this clone: The junction departs from germline at one end; a sequencing error may be responsible. The J gene is TRBJ1-6, the V gene TRBV28, with unresolved D. The CDR3 consists of 15 residues. Germline V CDR1 and CDR2: MDHEN, SYDVKM. CDR3 nucleotide sequence: TGTGCCAGCAGCCTCCCCCCGTCCTTTAATTCACCCCTCCACTTT. This gives the protein CASSLPPSFNSPLHF. Full variable domain (outside the CDR3, taken from reference TRBV28 and TRBJ1-6): DVKVTQSSRYLVKRTGEKVFLECVQDMDHENMFWYRQDPGLGLRLIYFSYDVKMKEKGDIPEGYSVSREKKERFSLILESASTNQTSMYLCASSLPPSFNSPLHFGNGTRLTVT.

The CDR3: CASTWTGNQPQHF. The CDR3 DNA sequence: TGTGCCAGCACCTGGACAGGTAATCAGCCCCAGCATTTT. This rearrangement joins TRBV6-6 to TRBJ1-5; 7 nucleotides line up with TRBD1. V lost 7 bases and J lost 4; bases outside the gene matches: 4. This CDR3 contains 13 residues. The V gene's germline CDR1 is MNHNY and CDR2 SVGAGI (reference sequence).

This clone has a handful of counts. V is TRBV6-5 and J is TRBJ1-2; TRBD1 matches at 7 bases. Trimming cost V 10 bases and J 6 bases; bases outside gene matches: 8. The CDR3 consists of 12 residues. CDR1 is MNHEY, CDR2 SVGAGI, per germline. The DNA for the CDR3 is TGTGCCACCCGGCGGGACAGTGATGGCTACACCTTC. It yields the protein CATRRDSDGYTF.

This clone was seen more than once but under ten times. The genes are TRBV9 and TRBJ2-1; 12 positions agree with TRBD1. CDR3 length: 15 residues. The germline V gene has CDR1 SGDLS and CDR2 YYNGEE. V lost 0 bases and J lost 10; bases outside the gene matches: 5. The CDR3 reads CASSVAGQGAEEQFF. CDR3 bases: TGTGCCAGCAGCGTAGCGGGACAGGGGGCTGAGGAGCAGTTCTTC.

The J gene is TRBJ1-1, the V gene TRBV14; D unresolved. Germline assignment: CDR1 SGHDN and CDR2 FVKESK. V lost 0 bases, J lost 5 bases, and 7 bases lay in between. This CDR3 region has 13 residues. The CDR3 region has the DNA TGTGCCAGCAGCCAAGATCGGGGAACTGAAGCTTTCTTT. As protein: CASSQDRGTEAFF.